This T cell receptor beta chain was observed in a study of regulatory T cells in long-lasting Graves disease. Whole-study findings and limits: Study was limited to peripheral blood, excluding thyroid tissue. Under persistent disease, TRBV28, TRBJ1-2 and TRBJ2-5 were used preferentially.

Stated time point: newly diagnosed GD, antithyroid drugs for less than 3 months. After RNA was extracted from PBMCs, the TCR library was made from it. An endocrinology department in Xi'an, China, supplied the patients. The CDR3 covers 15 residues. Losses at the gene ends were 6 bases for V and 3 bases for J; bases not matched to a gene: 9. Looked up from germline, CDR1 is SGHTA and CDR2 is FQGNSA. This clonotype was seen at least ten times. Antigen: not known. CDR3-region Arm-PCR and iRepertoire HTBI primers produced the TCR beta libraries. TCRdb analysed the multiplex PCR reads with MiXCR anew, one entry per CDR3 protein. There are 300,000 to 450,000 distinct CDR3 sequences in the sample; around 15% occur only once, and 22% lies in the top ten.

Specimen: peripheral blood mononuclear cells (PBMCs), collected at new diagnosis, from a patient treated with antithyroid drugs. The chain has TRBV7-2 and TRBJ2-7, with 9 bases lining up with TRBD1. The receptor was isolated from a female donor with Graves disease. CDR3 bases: TGTGCCAGCAGAGGGCCGGGACAGGGAGGCTACGAGCAGTACTTC. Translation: CASRGPGQGGYEQYF.